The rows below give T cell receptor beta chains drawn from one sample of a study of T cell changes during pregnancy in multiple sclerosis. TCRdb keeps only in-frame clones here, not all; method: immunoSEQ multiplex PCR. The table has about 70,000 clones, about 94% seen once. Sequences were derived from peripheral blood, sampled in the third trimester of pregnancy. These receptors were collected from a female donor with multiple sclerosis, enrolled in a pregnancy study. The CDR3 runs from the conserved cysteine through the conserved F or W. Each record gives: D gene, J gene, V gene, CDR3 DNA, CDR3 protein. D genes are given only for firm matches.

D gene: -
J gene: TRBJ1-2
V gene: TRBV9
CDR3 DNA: TGTGCCAGCAGCCCAGGCCCGTCGCACATTGATGGCTACACCTTC
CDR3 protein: CASSPGPSHIDGYTF

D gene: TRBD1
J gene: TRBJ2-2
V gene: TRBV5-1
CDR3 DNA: TGCGCCAGCAGCTTAAGGGGGCGAGGCGGGGAGCTGTTTTTT
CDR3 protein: CASSLRGRGGELFF

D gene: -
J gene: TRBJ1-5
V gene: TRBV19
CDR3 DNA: TGTGCCAGTAGTATAGGCAGGTCGCGCAATCAGCCCCAGCATTTT
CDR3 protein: CASSIGRSRNQPQHF

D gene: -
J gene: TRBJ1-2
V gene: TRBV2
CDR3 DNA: TGTGCCAGCAGTACTACAGGGTGGACTAACTATGGCTACACCTTC
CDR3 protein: CASSTTGWTNYGYTF

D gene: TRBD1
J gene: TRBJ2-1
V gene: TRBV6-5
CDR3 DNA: TGTGCCAGCAGTTCACGACAGGGGGCCGGGGACAATGAGCAGTTCTTC
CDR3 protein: CASSSRQGAGDNEQFF

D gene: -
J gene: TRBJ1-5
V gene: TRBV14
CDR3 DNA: TGTGCCAGCAGCCAATCTGGCGAGGATCAGCCCCAGCATTTT
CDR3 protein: CASSQSGEDQPQHF

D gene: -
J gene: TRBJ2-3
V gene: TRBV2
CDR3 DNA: TGTGCCAGCAGTGAAGCTTGGGGAGACCCAGCAATAGATACGCAGTATTTT
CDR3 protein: CASSEAWGDPAIDTQYF

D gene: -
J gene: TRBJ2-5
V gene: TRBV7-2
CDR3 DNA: TGTGCCAGCAGCACGCCGGGAGCATGGGAGACCCAGTACTTC
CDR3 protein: CASSTPGAWETQYF

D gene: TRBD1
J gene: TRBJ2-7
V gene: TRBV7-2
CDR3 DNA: TGTGCCAGCAGACAACGGACAGGAAACAACGAGCAGTACTTC
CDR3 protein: CASRQRTGNNEQYF

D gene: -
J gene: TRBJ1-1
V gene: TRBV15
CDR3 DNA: TGTGCCACCAGCCGAGGGCCACTGAACACTGAAGCTTTCTTT
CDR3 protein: CATSRGPLNTEAFF